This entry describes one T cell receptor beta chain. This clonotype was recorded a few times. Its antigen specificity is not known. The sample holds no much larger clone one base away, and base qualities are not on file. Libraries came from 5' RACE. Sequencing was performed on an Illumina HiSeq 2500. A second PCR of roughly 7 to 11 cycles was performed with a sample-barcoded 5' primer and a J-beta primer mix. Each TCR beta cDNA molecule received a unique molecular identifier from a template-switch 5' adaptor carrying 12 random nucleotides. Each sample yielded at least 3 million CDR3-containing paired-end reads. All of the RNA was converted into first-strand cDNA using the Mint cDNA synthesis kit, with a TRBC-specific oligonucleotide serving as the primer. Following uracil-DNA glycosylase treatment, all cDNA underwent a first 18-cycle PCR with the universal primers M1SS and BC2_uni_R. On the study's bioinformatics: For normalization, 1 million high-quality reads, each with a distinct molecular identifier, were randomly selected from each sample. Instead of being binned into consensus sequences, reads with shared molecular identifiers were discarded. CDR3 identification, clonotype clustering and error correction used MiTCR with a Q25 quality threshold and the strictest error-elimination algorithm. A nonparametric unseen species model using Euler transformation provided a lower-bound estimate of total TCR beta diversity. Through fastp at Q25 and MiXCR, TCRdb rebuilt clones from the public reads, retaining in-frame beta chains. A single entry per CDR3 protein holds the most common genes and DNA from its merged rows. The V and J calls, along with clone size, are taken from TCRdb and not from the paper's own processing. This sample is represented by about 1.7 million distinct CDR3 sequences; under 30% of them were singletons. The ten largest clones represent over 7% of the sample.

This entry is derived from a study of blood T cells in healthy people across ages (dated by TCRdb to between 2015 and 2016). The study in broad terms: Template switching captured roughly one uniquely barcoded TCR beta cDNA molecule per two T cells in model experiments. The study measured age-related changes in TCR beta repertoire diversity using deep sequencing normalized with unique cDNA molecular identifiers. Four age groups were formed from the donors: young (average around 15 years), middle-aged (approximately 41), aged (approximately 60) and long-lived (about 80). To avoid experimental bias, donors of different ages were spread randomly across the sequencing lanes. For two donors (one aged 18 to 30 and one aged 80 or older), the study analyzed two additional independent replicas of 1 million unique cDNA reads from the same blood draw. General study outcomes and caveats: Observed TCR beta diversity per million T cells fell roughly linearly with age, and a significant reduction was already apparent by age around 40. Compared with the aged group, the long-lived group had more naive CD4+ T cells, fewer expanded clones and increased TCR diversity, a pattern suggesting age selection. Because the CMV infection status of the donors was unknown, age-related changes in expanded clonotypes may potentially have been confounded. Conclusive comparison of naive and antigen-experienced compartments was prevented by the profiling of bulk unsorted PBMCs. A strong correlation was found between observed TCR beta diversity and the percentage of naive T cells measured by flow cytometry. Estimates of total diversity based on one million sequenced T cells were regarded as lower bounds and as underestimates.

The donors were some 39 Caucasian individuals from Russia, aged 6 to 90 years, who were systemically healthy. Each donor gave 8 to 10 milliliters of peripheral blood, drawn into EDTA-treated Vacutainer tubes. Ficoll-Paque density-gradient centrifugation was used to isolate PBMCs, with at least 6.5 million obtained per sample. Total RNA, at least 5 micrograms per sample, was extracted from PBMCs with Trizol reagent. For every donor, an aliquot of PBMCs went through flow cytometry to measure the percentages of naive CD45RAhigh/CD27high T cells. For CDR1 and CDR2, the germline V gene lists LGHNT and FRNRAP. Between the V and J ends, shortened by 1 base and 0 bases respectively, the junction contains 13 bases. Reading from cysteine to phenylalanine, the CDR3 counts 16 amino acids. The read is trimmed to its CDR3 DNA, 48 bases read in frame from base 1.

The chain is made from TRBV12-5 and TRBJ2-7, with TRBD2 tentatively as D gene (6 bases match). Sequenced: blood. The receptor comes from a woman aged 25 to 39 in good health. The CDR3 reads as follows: CASGLATGTVSYEQYF. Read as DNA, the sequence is TGTGCTAGTGGTTTGGCGACCGGGACTGTCTCCTACGAGCAGTACTTC. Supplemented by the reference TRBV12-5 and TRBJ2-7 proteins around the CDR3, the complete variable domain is DARVTQTPRHKVTEMGQEVTMRCQPILGHNTVFWYRQTMMQGLELLAYFRNRAPLDDSGMPKDRFSAEMPDATLATLKIQPSEPRDSAVYFCASGLATGTVSYEQYFGPGTRLTVT.